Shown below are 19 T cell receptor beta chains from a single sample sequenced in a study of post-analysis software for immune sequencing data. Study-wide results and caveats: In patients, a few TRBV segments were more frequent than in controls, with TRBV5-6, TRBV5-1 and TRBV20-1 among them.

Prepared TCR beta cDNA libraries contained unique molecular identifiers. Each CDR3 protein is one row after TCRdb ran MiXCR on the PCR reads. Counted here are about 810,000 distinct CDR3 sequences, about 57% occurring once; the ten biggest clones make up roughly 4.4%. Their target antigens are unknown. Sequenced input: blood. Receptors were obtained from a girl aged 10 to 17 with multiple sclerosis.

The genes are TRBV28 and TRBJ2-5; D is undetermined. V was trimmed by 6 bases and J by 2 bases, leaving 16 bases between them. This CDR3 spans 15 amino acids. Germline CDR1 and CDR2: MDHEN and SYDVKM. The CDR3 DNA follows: TGTGCCAGCAGCTCCGGGTCCTTGGGGCAAGAGACCCAGTACTTC. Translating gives CASSSGSLGQETQYF.

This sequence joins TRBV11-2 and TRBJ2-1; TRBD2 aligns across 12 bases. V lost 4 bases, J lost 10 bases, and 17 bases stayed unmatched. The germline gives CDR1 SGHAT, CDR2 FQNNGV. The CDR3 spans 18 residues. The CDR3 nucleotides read TGTGCCAGCAGCTCCGGGGCTAGCGGGGGGGCCTTTAGCAGGGAGCAGTTCTTC. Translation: CASSSGASGGAFSREQFF.

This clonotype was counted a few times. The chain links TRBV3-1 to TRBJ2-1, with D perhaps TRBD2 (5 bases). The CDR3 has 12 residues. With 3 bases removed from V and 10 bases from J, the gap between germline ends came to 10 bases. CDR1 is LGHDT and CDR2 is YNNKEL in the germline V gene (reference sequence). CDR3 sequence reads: CASSHRGSEQFF. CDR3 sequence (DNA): TGTGCCAGCAGCCATCGAGGGTCGGAGCAGTTCTTC.

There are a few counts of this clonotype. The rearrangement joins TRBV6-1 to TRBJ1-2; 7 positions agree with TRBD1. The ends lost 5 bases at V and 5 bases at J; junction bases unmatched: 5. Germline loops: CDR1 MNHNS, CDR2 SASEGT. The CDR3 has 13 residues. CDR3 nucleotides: TGTGCCAGCAGTTATCAGGGGGGGTATGGCTACACCTTC. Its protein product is CASSYQGGYGYTF.

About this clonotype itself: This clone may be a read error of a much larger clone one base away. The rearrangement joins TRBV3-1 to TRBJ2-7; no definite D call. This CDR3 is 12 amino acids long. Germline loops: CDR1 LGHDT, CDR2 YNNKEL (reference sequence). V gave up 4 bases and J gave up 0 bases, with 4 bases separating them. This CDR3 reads CASSRYSYEQYF. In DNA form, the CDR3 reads TGTGCCAGCAGCCGATACTCCTACGAGCAGTACTTC.

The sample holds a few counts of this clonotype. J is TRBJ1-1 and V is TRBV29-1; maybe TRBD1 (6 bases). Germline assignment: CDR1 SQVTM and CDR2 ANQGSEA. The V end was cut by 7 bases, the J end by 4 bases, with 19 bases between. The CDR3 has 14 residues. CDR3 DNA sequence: TGCAGCGGCGGCGGAGGGCAGGGGAGCACTGAAGCTTTCTTT. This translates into CSGGGGQGSTEAFF.

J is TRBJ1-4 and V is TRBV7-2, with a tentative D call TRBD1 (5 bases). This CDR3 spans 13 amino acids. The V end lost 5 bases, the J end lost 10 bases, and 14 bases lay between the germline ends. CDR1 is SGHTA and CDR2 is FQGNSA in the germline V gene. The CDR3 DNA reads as TGTGCCAGCAGCGTCACAGGAGGTCCAAAACTGTTTTTT. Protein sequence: CASSVTGGPKLFF.

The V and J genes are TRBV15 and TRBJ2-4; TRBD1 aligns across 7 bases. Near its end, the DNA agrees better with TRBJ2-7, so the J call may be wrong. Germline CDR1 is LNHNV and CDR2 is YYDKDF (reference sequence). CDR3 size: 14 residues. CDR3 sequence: CATSRVRDSYEQYF. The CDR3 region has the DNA TGTGCCACCAGCAGAGTCCGGGACAGTTACGAGCAGTACTTC.

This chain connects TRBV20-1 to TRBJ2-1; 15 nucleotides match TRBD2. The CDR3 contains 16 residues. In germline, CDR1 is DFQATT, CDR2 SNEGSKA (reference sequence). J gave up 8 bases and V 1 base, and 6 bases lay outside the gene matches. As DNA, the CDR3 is TGCAGTGCTAGAGCCCCCGGGACTAGCGGGGGGCATGAGCAGTTCTTC. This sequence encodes CSARAPGTSGGHEQFF.

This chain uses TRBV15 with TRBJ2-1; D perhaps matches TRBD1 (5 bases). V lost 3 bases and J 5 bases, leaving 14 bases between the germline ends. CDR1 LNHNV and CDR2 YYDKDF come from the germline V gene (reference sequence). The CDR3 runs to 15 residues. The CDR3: CATSRSAGWDNEQFF. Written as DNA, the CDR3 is TGTGCCACCAGCAGGTCGGCAGGGTGGGACAATGAGCAGTTCTTC.

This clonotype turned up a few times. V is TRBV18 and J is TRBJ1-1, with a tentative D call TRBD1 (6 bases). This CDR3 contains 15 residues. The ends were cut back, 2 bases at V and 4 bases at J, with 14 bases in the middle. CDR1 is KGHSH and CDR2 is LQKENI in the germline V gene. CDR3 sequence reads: CASSPIGQGSTEAFF. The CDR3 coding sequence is TGTGCCAGCTCACCAATAGGGCAGGGGTCCACTGAAGCTTTCTTT.

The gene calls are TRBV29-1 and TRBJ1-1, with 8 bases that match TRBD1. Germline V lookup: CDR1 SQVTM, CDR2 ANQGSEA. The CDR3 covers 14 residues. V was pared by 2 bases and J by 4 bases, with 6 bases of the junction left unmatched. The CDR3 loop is CSVERWTGITEAFF. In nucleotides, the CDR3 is TGCAGCGTTGAAAGGTGGACAGGGATCACTGAAGCTTTCTTT.

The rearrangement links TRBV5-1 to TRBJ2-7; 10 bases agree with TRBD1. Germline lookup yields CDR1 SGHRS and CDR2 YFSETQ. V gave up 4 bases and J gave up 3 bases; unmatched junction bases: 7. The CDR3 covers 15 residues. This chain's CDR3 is CASSLRQGANYEQYF. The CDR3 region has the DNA TGCGCCAGCAGCCTGCGACAGGGGGCAAACTACGAGCAGTACTTC.

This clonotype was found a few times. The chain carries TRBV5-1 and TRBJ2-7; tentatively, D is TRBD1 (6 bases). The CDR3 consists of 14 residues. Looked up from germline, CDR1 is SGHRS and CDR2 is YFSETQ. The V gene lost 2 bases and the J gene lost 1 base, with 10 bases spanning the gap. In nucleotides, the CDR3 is TGCGCCAGCAGCTTCCGGACAGAGTCCTACGAGCAGTACTTC. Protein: CASSFRTESYEQYF. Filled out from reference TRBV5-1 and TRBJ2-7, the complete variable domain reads KAGVTQTPRYLIKTRGQQVTLSCSPISGHRSVSWYQQTPGQGLQFLFEYFSETQRNKGNFPGRFSGRQFSNSRSEMNVSTLELGDSALYLCASSFRTESYEQYFGPGTRLTVT.

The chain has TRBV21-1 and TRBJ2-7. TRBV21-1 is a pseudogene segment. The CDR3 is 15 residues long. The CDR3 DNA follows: TGTGCCAGCAGTCAGACGGATGCAAGCTCCTACGAGCAGTACTTC. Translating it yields CASSQTDASSYEQYF.

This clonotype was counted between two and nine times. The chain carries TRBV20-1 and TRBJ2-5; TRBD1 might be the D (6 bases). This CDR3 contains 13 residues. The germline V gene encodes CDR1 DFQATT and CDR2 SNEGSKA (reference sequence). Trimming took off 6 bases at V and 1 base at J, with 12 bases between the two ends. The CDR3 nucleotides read TGCAGTGCCCCGGACAGTTTCCAAGAGACCCAGTACTTC. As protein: CSAPDSFQETQYF.

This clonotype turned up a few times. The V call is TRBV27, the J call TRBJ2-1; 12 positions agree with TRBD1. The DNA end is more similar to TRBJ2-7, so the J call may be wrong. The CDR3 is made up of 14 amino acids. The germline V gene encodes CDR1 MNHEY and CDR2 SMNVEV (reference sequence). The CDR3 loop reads CASSLGTGGDEQYF. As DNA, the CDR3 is TGTGCCAGCAGTTTGGGGACAGGGGGCGACGAGCAGTACTTC.

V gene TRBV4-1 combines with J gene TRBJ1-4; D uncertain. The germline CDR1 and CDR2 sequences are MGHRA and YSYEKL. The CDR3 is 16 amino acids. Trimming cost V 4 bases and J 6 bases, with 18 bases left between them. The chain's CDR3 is CASSPQGRQRHEKLFF. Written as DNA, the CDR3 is TGCGCCAGCAGCCCCCAAGGGAGGCAGCGTCATGAAAAACTGTTTTTT.

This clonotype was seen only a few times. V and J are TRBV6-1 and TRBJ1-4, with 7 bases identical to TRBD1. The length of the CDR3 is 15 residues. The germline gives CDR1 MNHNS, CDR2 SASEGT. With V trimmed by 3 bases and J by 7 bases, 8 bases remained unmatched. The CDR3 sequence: CASSDGPGQPEKLFF. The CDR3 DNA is TGTGCCAGCAGTGATGGGCCGGGACAGCCTGAAAAACTGTTTTTT.